A selection of T cell receptor beta chains follows, all from one sample in a study of shared clonotypes between healthy human individuals. Sequencing was performed with immunoSEQ multiplex PCR; in TCRdb, only in-frame clones are kept and a portion is missing. This sample has approximately 340,000 clones, with less than 85% found just once. The sequenced sample consisted of memory CD4+ T cells sorted from blood. The source is a man between 25 and 39 years old in good health. Both conserved end residues are part of each CDR3. Each record gives: D gene, clone size, V gene, J gene, CDR3 DNA, CDR3 protein. The D gene is left open where the match is weak. A row's size may be missing; if present it is once, few, many or a size class.

TRBD2,.,TRBV7-6,TRBJ2-1,TGTGCCAGCAGCTTAGTTGGACTAGCGGGATCCGGTGAGCAGTTCTTC,CASSLVGLAGSGEQFF
TRBD2,few,TRBV5-1,TRBJ2-1,TGCGCCAGCAGCTTGGGAACTAGCGGGAGAAGCACGTTCTTC,CASSLGTSGRSTFF
.,.,TRBV5-6,TRBJ2-3,TGTGCCAGCAGTTACAGGTATGCAGATACGCAGTATTTT,CASSYRYADTQYF
TRBD2,.,TRBV6-5,TRBJ2-7,TGTGCCAGCAGTTACCCCGGACTAGCGGGAGCCGAGCAGTACTTC,CASSYPGLAGAEQYF
.,.,TRBV7-6,TRBJ2-5,TGTGCCAGCAGCTTAGTTCCGGACCAAGAGACCCAGTACTTC,CASSLVPDQETQYF
.,.,TRBV5-1,TRBJ2-7,TGCGCCAGCAGTGCGGAGGCAAGCTCCTACGAGCAGTACTTC,CASSAEASSYEQYF
.,.,TRBV28,TRBJ2-4,TGTGCCAGCAGTTTGGAGGGGGCGGCCAAAAACATTCAGTACTTC,CASSLEGAAKNIQYF
TRBD1,.,TRBV10-3,TRBJ2-5,TGTGCCATCAGAGGGACAGGGGGGGCTGGGACCCAGTACTTC,CAIRGTGGAGTQYF
TRBD2,.,TRBV11-2,TRBJ2-2,TGTGCCAGCAGCTTTTCGGGAGGGATCAACACCGGGGAGCTGTTTTTT,CASSFSGGINTGELFF
TRBD1,.,TRBV28,TRBJ2-2,TGTGCCAGCAGTTTATCGACAGGGGATCGGGAGCTGTTTTTT,CASSLSTGDRELFF
.,.,TRBV6-5,TRBJ1-1,TGTGCCGCCATCCAGGGCACTGAAGCTTTCTTT,CAAIQGTEAFF
.,.,TRBV18,TRBJ2-1,TGTGCCAGCTCACTACTTGTCCCGGGACGGTTTCAGAGCTCCTACAATGAGCAGTTCTTC,CASSLLVPGRFQSSYNEQFF
TRBD1,once,TRBV6-9,TRBJ1-5,TGTGCCAGCAGTTATCGGGACAGTAATCAGCCCCAGCATTTT,CASSYRDSNQPQHF
.,.,TRBV27,TRBJ2-7,TGTGCCAGCAGTTTCGACAGAACCTACGAGCAGTACTTC,CASSFDRTYEQYF
.,few,TRBV6-1,TRBJ1-1,TGTGCCAGCAGTGAAGCTTCTACAGGGTCCGGCACTGAAGCTTTCTTT,CASSEASTGSGTEAFF
.,.,TRBV6-5,TRBJ1-6,TGTGCCACCGCGACGGGATATAATTCACCCCTCCACTTT,CATATGYNSPLHF
TRBD1,.,TRBV6-1,TRBJ1-2,TGTGCCAGCAGTGACGGAAACCAGGGGGTCTATGGCTACACCTTC,CASSDGNQGVYGYTF
TRBD2,.,TRBV9,TRBJ2-3,TGTGCCAGCAGCCCCCGGAGGGGACTAGCGGCGGATACGCAGTATTTT,CASSPRRGLAADTQYF
.,.,TRBV28,TRBJ1-4,TGTGCCAGCACCAGAGGCGGTCTTGATGAAAAACTGTTTTTT,CASTRGGLDEKLFF
.,.,TRBV2,TRBJ1-4,TGTGCCAGCAGGGGCAGCTCTAATGAAAAACTGTTTTTT,CASRGSSNEKLFF
.,.,TRBV14,TRBJ1-4,TGTGCCAGCAGCCACTTGGGGTATAATGAAAAACTGTTTTTT,CASSHLGYNEKLFF
.,.,TRBV19,TRBJ1-2,TGTGCCAGTAGTATCCCGACAGAAGTTAACTATGGCTACACCTTC,CASSIPTEVNYGYTF
.,.,TRBV7-3,TRBJ2-1,TGTGCCAGCACCCAGCCGGGACGCTCCTACAATGAGCAGTTCTTC,CASTQPGRSYNEQFF
TRBD2,.,TRBV10-1,TRBJ2-1,TGCGCCAGCAGTGACTTAGCGGGAGGTACCTACAATGAGCAGTTCTTC,CASSDLAGGTYNEQFF
.,.,TRBV30,TRBJ2-5,TGTGCCTGGAGTGGTGGGTCTCAGACCCAGTACTTC,CAWSGGSQTQYF
.,.,TRBV5-1,TRBJ2-3,TGCGCCAGCAGCTTGACATCGTGGGGGGCGTACACAGATACGCAGTATTTT,CASSLTSWGAYTDTQYF
.,.,TRBV7-2,TRBJ2-1,TGTGCCAGCAGACCGGGCCCCTACAATGAGCAGTTCTTC,CASRPGPYNEQFF
TRBD1,.,TRBV19,TRBJ1-5,TGTGCCAGTAGTATAGGTACCGGGACAGGCAATCAGCCCCAGCATTTT,CASSIGTGTGNQPQHF
.,many,TRBV11-2,TRBJ1-1,TGTGCCAGCAGCTTAGGTGTGGTGGGGAACACTGAAGCTTTCTTT,CASSLGVVGNTEAFF
TRBD2,.,TRBV10-2,TRBJ2-1,TGCGCCAGCAGTGAGTTTATGACTAGCGGGAGGTGGAATGAGCAGTTCTTC,CASSEFMTSGRWNEQFF
.,few,TRBV11-3,TRBJ2-2,TGTGCCAGCAGCTCATCCGCGGACAAGAACACCGGGGAGCTGTTTTTT,CASSSSADKNTGELFF
.,.,TRBV11-3,TRBJ2-1,TGTGCCAGCAGCTTACCGGGGAGACCGGTCAATGAGCAGTTCTTC,CASSLPGRPVNEQFF
.,many,TRBV18,TRBJ1-1,TGTGCCAGCTCATCACAGGGTGGGGGGGCTGAAGCTTTCTTT,CASSSQGGGAEAFF
.,.,TRBV5-5,TRBJ1-4,TGTGCCAGCAGCTTTCTTGGAGGTGAAAAACTGTTTTTT,CASSFLGGEKLFF
.,.,TRBV28,TRBJ1-2,TGTGCCAGCAGTTCCCACCAACACCGATACACCTTC,CASSSHQHRYTF
.,.,TRBV2,TRBJ2-1,TGTGCCAGCAGCTCCCAAGGAACAGTCGATGAGCAGTTCTTC,CASSSQGTVDEQFF
.,few,TRBV5-1,TRBJ2-3,TGCGCCAGCAGCTTGTCGACTCCCCCGACGCAGTATTTT,CASSLSTPPTQYF
.,once,TRBV6-6,TRBJ2-5,TGTGCCAGCAGTTACTCGTTGGAGACCCAGTACTTC,CASSYSLETQYF
.,.,TRBV7-9,TRBJ2-7,TGTGCCAGCAGCTCCCAGGGGCGTGCGGGCGAGCAGTACTTC,CASSSQGRAGEQYF
.,.,TRBV7-9,TRBJ1-1,TGTGCCAGCAGCTTGGGGGGATCGGACACTGAAGCTTTCTTT,CASSLGGSDTEAFF
TRBD1,few,TRBV11-2,TRBJ1-4,TGTGCCAGCAGCTTTTGGCAGGGGGATGAAAAACTGTTTTTT,CASSFWQGDEKLFF
TRBD1,.,TRBV2,TRBJ1-1,TGTGCCAGCAGTGAAACTGACAGGGACTCCGGAGCTTTCTTT,CASSETDRDSGAFF
TRBD2,once,TRBV6-5,TRBJ2-3,TGTGCCAGCAGTTCCGTAGCGGGAGTAACAGATACGCAGTATTTT,CASSSVAGVTDTQYF
.,.,TRBV2,TRBJ2-5,TGTGCCAGCAGCCCGACAGTCCAAGAGACCCAGTACTTC,CASSPTVQETQYF
.,.,TRBV5-5,TRBJ2-1,TGTGCCAGCAGTACAGAAAGCTCCTACAATGAGCAGTTCTTC,CASSTESSYNEQFF
.,.,TRBV28,TRBJ2-5,TGTGCCAGCAGTTTTGAGGGCGTAGGGACCCAGTACTTC,CASSFEGVGTQYF
.,.,TRBV25-1,TRBJ2-5,TGTGCCAGCAGTGAACCGCGAGGGTACGAGACCCAGTACTTC,CASSEPRGYETQYF
.,.,TRBV6-1,TRBJ1-5,TGTGCCAGCAGTGAAGCGGGGCAGCAGAATCAGCCCCAGCATTTT,CASSEAGQQNQPQHF
.,many,TRBV6-6,TRBJ2-3,TGTGCCAGCAGTTACGGGCAGGGAACAGATACGCAGTATTTT,CASSYGQGTDTQYF
.,.,TRBV14,TRBJ2-1,TGTGCCAGCAGCCAAAAAGTAGGTAGGATCAGTGAGCAGTTCTTC,CASSQKVGRISEQFF